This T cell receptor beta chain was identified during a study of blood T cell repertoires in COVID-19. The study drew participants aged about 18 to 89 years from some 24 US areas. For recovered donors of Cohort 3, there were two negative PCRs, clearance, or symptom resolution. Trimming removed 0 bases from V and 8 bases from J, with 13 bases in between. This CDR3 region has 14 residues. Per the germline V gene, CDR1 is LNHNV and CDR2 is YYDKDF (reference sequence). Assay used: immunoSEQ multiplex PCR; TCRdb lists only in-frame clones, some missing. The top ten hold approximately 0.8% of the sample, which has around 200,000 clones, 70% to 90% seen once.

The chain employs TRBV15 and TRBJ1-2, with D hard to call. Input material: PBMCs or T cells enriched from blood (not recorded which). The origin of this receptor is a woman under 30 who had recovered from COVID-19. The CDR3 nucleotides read TGTGCCACCAGCAGAGATATCCGGGAGACCGGCTACACCTTC. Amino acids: CATSRDIRETGYTF.